These 25 T cell receptor beta chains were all obtained from the same sample, sequenced in a study of blood T cell repertoires in COVID-19. The repertoire was sequenced with immunoSEQ multiplex PCR; TCRdb's copy has only in-frame clones and lacks some. In the table there are about 46,000 clones, around nine tenths of which are singletons. The source material was peripheral blood. The receptors come from a man in his fifties or sixties with active COVID-19.

V is TRBV18 and J is TRBJ1-4; D is perhaps TRBD1 (5 bases). V lost 3 bases and J lost 5, with 13 bases in between. The germline CDR1 and CDR2 sequences are KGHSH and LQKENI. The CDR3 is made up of 15 amino acids. The CDR3, as DNA: TGTGCCAGCTCACCGGGAAAGCGACAGAATGAAAAACTGTTTTTT. Residues: CASSPGKRQNEKLFF.

The V and J genes are TRBV7-3 and TRBJ2-1, with 12 bases matching TRBD2. Germline loops: CDR1 SGHTA, CDR2 FQGTGA. The length of the CDR3 is 16 residues. J gave up 5 bases and V 4 bases, and 6 bases lay outside the gene matches. CDR3 sequence: CASSSPTSGGNNEQFF. DNA of the CDR3: TGTGCCAGCAGCTCCCCGACTAGCGGGGGTAACAATGAGCAGTTCTTC.

The genes are TRBV10-3 and TRBJ2-5; 10 nucleotides line up with TRBD1. The junction had 5 bases not matched to a gene; V was cut back by 5 bases and J by 5 bases. Germline V gene data show CDR1 as ENHRY and CDR2 as SYGVKD. This CDR3 has 14 residues. This chain's CDR3 is CAISRQGAGETQYF. The CDR3 DNA follows: TGTGCCATCAGTAGACAGGGGGCTGGGGAGACCCAGTACTTC.

The V call is TRBV11-1, the J call TRBJ2-1, with D possibly being TRBD2 (5 bases). CDR1 is SGHAT and CDR2 is FQDESV in the germline V gene (reference sequence). V lost 5 bases, J lost 3 bases, and 11 bases lay in between. The CDR3 is 14 residues long. The DNA of the CDR3 is TGTGCCAGCAGCGGTACGGACTTCTACAATGAGCAGTTCTTC. Translation gives CASSGTDFYNEQFF. The variable domain in full, with the rest retrieved from reference TRBV11-1 and TRBJ2-1, is EAEVAQSPRYKITEKSQAVAFWCDPISGHATLYWYRQILGQGPELLVQFQDESVVDDSQLPKDRFSAERLKGVDSTLKIQPAELGDSAMYLCASSGTDFYNEQFFGPGTRLTVL.

The chain joins TRBV7-3 to TRBJ2-1; 13 bases fit TRBD2. The CDR3 covers 15 residues. V dropped 4 bases and J dropped 6; count of bases not matched to a gene: 3. Germline assignment: CDR1 SGHTA and CDR2 FQGTGA. The CDR3 is CASSSGTSGANEQFF. Here the CDR3 DNA reads TGTGCCAGCAGCTCCGGGACTAGCGGGGCCAATGAGCAGTTCTTC.

The chain carries TRBV25-1 and TRBJ2-7; the D gene is possibly TRBD2 (6 bases). Germline V gives CDR1 MGHDK, CDR2 SYGVNS. V was shortened by 0 bases and J by 0 bases, with 9 bases between the two germline ends. This CDR3 spans 15 amino acids. The CDR3 region has the DNA TGTGCCAGCAGTGAATACGGGGGATCCTCCTACGAGCAGTACTTC. Translated: CASSEYGGSSYEQYF.

The V and J genes are TRBV7-9 and TRBJ2-5; 7 bases align to TRBD2. Unmatched junction bases numbered 13, after V lost 5 bases and J lost 4 bases. The CDR3 length is 16 residues. The germline V gene encodes CDR1 SEHNR and CDR2 FQNEAQ (reference sequence). The CDR3 DNA sequence: TGTGCCAGCAGCCGAGGGGCGGGCGGGAGCTTAGAGACCCAGTACTTC. Its translation is CASSRGAGGSLETQYF.

The chain recombines TRBV7-2 with TRBJ1-2, with D maybe TRBD1 (5 bases). V lost 5 bases to trimming and J lost 8 bases, with 18 bases between them. This CDR3 contains 14 residues. The germline V gene has CDR1 SGHTA and CDR2 FQGNSA. CDR3 sequence reads: CASSLASTVRGYTF. As DNA, the CDR3 is TGTGCCAGCAGCCTCGCCTCGACAGTAAGGGGCTACACCTTC.

The chain couples TRBV7-9 to TRBJ2-3, with TRBD2 identical over 7 bases. The germline V gene encodes CDR1 SEHNR and CDR2 FQNEAQ (reference sequence). This CDR3 has 15 amino acids. V lost 2 bases and J lost 0; bases outside the gene matches: 2. The DNA of the CDR3 is TGTGCCAGCAGCTTAAATAGCGGGAGCACAGATACGCAGTATTTT. Protein product: CASSLNSGSTDTQYF. Drawing the rest from reference TRBV7-9 and TRBJ2-3, the complete variable domain is DTGVSQNPRHKITKRGQNVTFRCDPISEHNRLYWYRQTLGQGPEFLTYFQNEAQLEKSRLLSDRFSAERPKGSFSTLEIQRTEQGDSAMYLCASSLNSGSTDTQYFGPGTRLTVL.

This chain links TRBV30 with TRBJ2-2; no clear D gene. This CDR3 contains 13 residues. Trimming cost V 1 base and J 7 bases, with 10 bases left between them. The germline V gene encodes CDR1 GTSNPN and CDR2 SVGIG (reference sequence). CDR3: CAWSAVHGGELFF. The CDR3 coding sequence is TGTGCCTGGAGTGCAGTACATGGCGGGGAGCTGTTTTTT.

The gene calls are TRBV4-1 and TRBJ1-2; 9 bases align to TRBD1. V lost 1 base to trimming and J lost 3 bases; unmatched junction nucleotides: 12. The CDR3 is 18 amino acids. Germline V gene lookup returns CDR1 MGHRA and CDR2 YSYEKL. The DNA for the CDR3 is TGCGCCAGCAGCCAAGGGACAGGGGCTTCTAGGGGAGACTATGGCTACACCTTC. Its translation is CASSQGTGASRGDYGYTF.

CDR3 sequence reads: CASSSRDRGLAGHNEQFF. Written as DNA, the CDR3 is TGTGCCAGCAGCTCCCGGGACAGGGGCCTAGCGGGTCACAATGAGCAGTTCTTC. The chain carries TRBV7-3 and TRBJ2-1, with 10 bases fitting TRBD1. Germline values: CDR1 SGHTA, CDR2 FQGTGA. The CDR3 totals 18 residues. The V and J ends lost 4 bases and 5 bases, in that order; junction bases with no gene match: 14.

This clone was found a few times. V gene TRBV6-5 combines with J gene TRBJ1-2; 10 positions agree with TRBD1. The CDR3 covers 15 residues. V shed 6 bases, J shed 6 bases, and the junction held 10 bases outside the gene matches. Germline CDR1 MNHEY, CDR2 SVGAGI. The CDR3 loop is CASSSWTGGPNGYTF. CDR3 in DNA: TGTGCCAGCAGCTCCTGGACAGGGGGACCTAATGGCTACACCTTC.

Points on this clone: Other DNA sequences within the sample encode an identical CDR3. The chain employs TRBV28 and TRBJ1-3; a weak D match, TRBD1 (5 bases). There are 15 residues in the CDR3. The ends were cut back, 4 bases at V and 0 bases at J, with 10 bases in the middle. Germline CDR1 MDHEN, CDR2 SYDVKM. The chain's CDR3 is CASSSGGSSGNTIYF. CDR3 DNA sequence: TGTGCCAGCAGTTCCGGGGGAAGCTCTGGAAACACCATATATTTT.

This clone was seen just once. V and J are TRBV5-4 and TRBJ2-7; D possibly corresponds to TRBD1 (6 bases). V lost 0 bases to trimming and J lost 4 bases, with 17 bases between them. Germline V CDR1 and CDR2: SGHNT, YYREEE (reference sequence). The CDR3 has 16 amino acids. In DNA form, the CDR3 reads TGTGCCAGCAGCTTGGATGGGGCGGCAGGGGCTTACGAGCAGTACTTC. Protein sequence: CASSLDGAAGAYEQYF.

V and J are TRBV24-1 and TRBJ2-7; TRBD2 matches 13 bases. Germline V CDR1 and CDR2: KGHDR, SFDVKD. The ends lost 9 bases at V and 7 bases at J; junction bases unmatched: 8. CDR3 length equals 14 residues. CDR3 sequence: CATAGTSGIGEQYF. The CDR3 nucleotides are TGTGCCACCGCCGGGACTAGCGGGATTGGGGAGCAGTACTTC.

This sequence joins TRBV7-3 and TRBJ2-6; 8 nucleotides match TRBD2. This CDR3 contains 18 residues. J was trimmed by 0 bases and V by 5 bases; bases with no gene match: 9. Germline V gene data show CDR1 as SGHTA and CDR2 as FQGTGA. In DNA, the CDR3 is TGTGCCAGCAGCCCCGGTCTCGGGGGGGCCTCTGGGGCCAACGTCCTGACTTTC. Protein: CASSPGLGGASGANVLTF.

This clone has only one observation. CDR3 protein: CASTRGGSEFYNEQFF. DNA of the CDR3: TGTGCCAGCACCCGTGGCGGGAGTGAGTTCTACAATGAGCAGTTCTTC. The gene calls are TRBV7-9 and TRBJ2-1, with 7 bases that match TRBD2. The V gene's germline CDR1 is SEHNR and CDR2 FQNEAQ (reference sequence). The CDR3 is 16 amino acids. Trimming cost V 7 bases and J 3 bases; bases outside gene matches: 12.

The rearrangement links TRBV19 to TRBJ2-5, with D uncertain. CDR3 length equals 12 residues. The V and J ends lost 9 bases and 2 bases respectively, with 10 bases between them. Per the germline V gene, CDR1 is LNHDA and CDR2 is SQIVND (reference sequence). CDR3 nucleotides: TGTGCCAGCCCTTCCTGTCAAGAGACCCAGTACTTC. Translated: CASPSCQETQYF.

The chain couples TRBV4-1 to TRBJ2-1; D may be TRBD1 (5 bases). V was shortened by 4 bases and J by 6 bases, with 19 bases between the two germline ends. CDR1 and CDR2 from the germline V gene are MGHRA and YSYEKL. This CDR3 has 16 residues. CDR3 amino acids: CASSPKGQGQGNEQFF. As DNA, the CDR3 is TGCGCCAGCAGCCCTAAGGGGCAGGGCCAGGGCAATGAGCAGTTCTTC.

J is TRBJ2-7 and V is TRBV6-1; D unclear. Germline assignment: CDR1 MNHNS and CDR2 SASEGT. CDR3 length: 12 residues. The V end lost 1 base, the J end lost 6 bases, and 7 bases lay between the germline ends. CDR3 amino acids: CASSEVLLEQYF. The CDR3 nucleotides read TGTGCCAGCAGTGAAGTGCTACTCGAGCAGTACTTC.

V is TRBV27 and J is TRBJ1-1; TRBD1 is a possible D gene (5 bases). Trimming pared 3 bases from V and 4 bases from J, leaving 9 bases between. From germline, CDR1 is MNHEY and CDR2 SMNVEV (reference sequence). This CDR3 is built from 13 residues. The CDR3 region has the DNA TGTGCCAGCAGTTTCAGGGTAACCACTGAAGCTTTCTTT. Residues: CASSFRVTTEAFF.

Only a few counts were recorded for this clone. The genes are TRBV6-6 and TRBJ1-2; 10 bases match TRBD1. V dropped 5 bases and J dropped 4; count of bases not matched to a gene: 13. There are 17 residues in the CDR3. CDR1 MNHNY and CDR2 SVGAGI come from the germline V gene (reference sequence). CDR3 loop: CASSPLGTGDRLYGYTF. DNA of the CDR3: TGTGCCAGCAGTCCATTAGGGACAGGGGATCGGCTCTATGGCTACACCTTC.

The chain employs TRBV5-4 and TRBJ1-5; possibly TRBD1 for D (5 bases). Germline values: CDR1 SGHNT, CDR2 YYREEE (reference sequence). The CDR3 loop spans 16 amino acids. Trimming took off 3 bases at V and 5 bases at J, with 18 bases between the two ends. CDR3 loop: CASSSGGMGGDQPQHF. CDR3 DNA sequence: TGTGCCAGCAGCTCCGGCGGGATGGGGGGGGATCAGCCCCAGCATTTT.

The chain uses TRBV3-1 (or the pseudogene TRBV3-2) and TRBJ2-1; no clear D. The germline gives CDR1 LGHDT, CDR2 YNNKEL (reference sequence). V was pared by 6 bases and J by 9 bases, with 15 bases between. This CDR3 comprises 13 residues. The CDR3: CASRLTSGGEQFF. The CDR3 nucleotides read TGTGCCAGCAGACTTACATCCGGCGGTGAGCAGTTCTTC.